This TCR beta chain was recovered during a study of OX40 agonist ivuxolimab in advanced cancers. General notes on the study: Ivuxolimab was a fully human IgG2 agonistic monoclonal antibody targeting the costimulatory receptor OX40 (CD134). Partial responses occurred in three dose-escalation patients, of whom one had hepatocellular carcinoma and two had cutaneous melanoma. The point of sequencing TCRbeta in the periphery was to test whether ivuxolimab changed TCR sequence diversity and drove clonal T-cell expansion. The monotherapy dose-escalation portion (N of about 50 patients) of the phase I ivuxolimab trial is reported in the paper. Intravenous ivuxolimab was administered to patients every 2 weeks at six dose levels: 0.01, 0.1, 0.3, 1.5, 3 and 10 mg/kg. In the dose-escalation cohort, 82.7% of patients were male, and the mean age was approximately 60 years, with a range of roughly 20 to 79. Patients were allowed to have had prior anti-PD-1, anti-PD-L1 or anti-CTLA-4 therapy, and approximately 39% of the dose-escalation patients had been treated with checkpoint inhibitors. Of the approximately 54 patients in dose escalation, some 19 had hepatocellular carcinoma, around 15 had melanoma, 9 had renal cell carcinoma and 9 had head and neck cancer.

The trial excluded patients who had a history of autoimmune disease or who were on systemic immunosuppression. In every dose cohort, peripheral blood was drawn for TCR sequencing at baseline, cycle 4 day 1, and cycle 7 day 1. The samples were taken from a phase I, first-in-human, multicenter, open-label dose-escalation trial of ivuxolimab. Adults with locally advanced or metastatic melanoma, renal cell carcinoma, hepatocellular carcinoma or head and neck squamous cell carcinoma were enrolled in the trial. Before TCR sequencing, CD4+ T cells and CD8+ T cells from peripheral blood were sorted into separate populations. Genomic DNA was isolated from the sorted cells so that the TCRbeta CDR3 region could be sequenced. The immunoSEQ Assay was used to sequence the TCRbeta CDR3 regions. TCRdb retrieved this table from immuneACCESS and kept in-frame rearrangements only. Not all clones are present; in checked studies, unresolved V genes account for under half, and no reason is known for the remainder. Within this sample are 25,000 to 40,000 clones, with roughly 84% of them counted one time only. The ten largest clones add up to roughly 21% of the sample.

Within its sample, this clone is hyperexpanded (1% or more). The specificity of this receptor is unknown. Per-base qualities were not stored, and no clone one base away is much larger. Unmatched junction bases come to 14, with V trimmed by 2 bases and J by 6 bases. The germline V gene provides CDR1 MDHEN and CDR2 SYDVKM. From the cysteine through the phenylalanine, the CDR3 covers 18 amino acids. The entry retains the CDR3 DNA only, 54 bases that are in frame from base 1. What the study reported, not specific to this receptor: The antigen specificity of the clonally expanded peripheral T cells was not determined. After ivuxolimab, expanded clones were on average more numerous among CD8+ T cells than among CD4+ T cells. In partial responders in the 0.1-3.0 mg/kg groups, normalized peripheral clonal expansion was found to be among the lowest, especially among CD8+ T cells. Low levels of normalized T-cell clonal expansion were also shown by some nonresponding patients. At doses of 0.1 to 3.0 mg/kg, clonal expansion of both CD4+ and CD8+ blood T cells was observed from baseline to week 6.

The chain links TRBV28 with TRBJ2-1; 9 bases in the junction line up with TRBD2. The receptor was isolated from an adult with an advanced solid tumor such as melanoma, head and neck, liver or kidney cancer. Sequencing used CD4+ or CD8+ T cells sorted from blood, obtained in a trial of the OX40 agonist ivuxolimab. The DNA reads as follows: TGTGCCAGCAGTTTACGTTTTGGGCGGGAGGGGCATAGCAATGAGCAGTTCTTC. Its coded protein is CASSLRFGREGHSNEQFF. Reference TRBV28 and TRBJ2-1 proteins supply the regions before and after the CDR3; the full variable domain is: DVKVTQSSRYLVKRTGEKVFLECVQDMDHENMFWYRQDPGLGLRLIYFSYDVKMKEKGDIPEGYSVSREKKERFSLILESASTNQTSMYLCASSLRFGREGHSNEQFFGPGTRLTVL.